This TCR beta chain appears in the sequencing data of a study of cytomegalovirus exposure and HLA in healthy donors (dated by TCRdb to about 2017). General notes on the study: An earlier analysis of approximately 550 of the donors reported 250 to 300 Gb of sequence data and around 120 million unique TCR beta sequences from about 179 million T cells. Approximately 300 gigabases of sequencing data and 91 million or so unique TCR sequences made up an early release that covered 500 to 650 HLA-typed donors. Of the approximately 400 genotyped donors, approximately 81% were placed in the genetic ancestry cluster associated with self-reported Caucasian donors. The study aimed to test whether signatures of past pathogen exposure could be identified by cataloging public T cell receptors. The study profiled the T cell repertoires of hundreds of subjects by immunosequencing and related them to cytomegalovirus serostatus. A separate validation cohort of 100 to 150 different subjects was used in addition to the approximately 670-subject first cohort. The study combined high-throughput TCR immunosequencing, statistical association of individual TCRs with disease status, and machine learning to predict cytomegalovirus infection status. A later analysis re-analyzed previously published TCR beta repertoires from about 600 donors and added high-resolution HLA genotyping to study TCR occurrence patterns. The later analysis used no new phenotypic data to find candidate immune exposures, relying instead on TCR beta sequences and their occurrence across donors. To decide whether each TCR beta V gene segment behaved as functional or pseudogenic, an earlier analysis of approximately 590 of the donors relied on high-throughput TCR beta sequencing. Donor age, sex, ethnicity and CMV serostatus were compiled alongside the repertoire data. In a later genetic analysis, genome-wide SNP genotypes for about 55% of the roughly 700 donors were used, and that subset was treated as a discovery cohort. All discovery cohort repertoires had been generated using a single sequencing platform. Both class I and class II loci were covered by HLA typing, at four-digit resolution. Typing coverage differed by locus: A, B, C, DRB1 and DQB1 were typed in roughly 620-640 donors, DQA1 in 522, DPA1 in some 570, and DPB1 in around 440. Because of strong linkage in the cohort, roughly five DR-DQ haplotypes were treated as single units for association and clustering. Across 300 to 500 genotyped donors of the cohort, an average of approximately 240,000 unique TCR beta nucleotide sequences per donor were sequenced, and 15% to 20% of those sequences were non-productive.

There are 14 amino acids in the CDR3, from cysteine to phenylalanine inclusive. Kept here is only the CDR3 DNA, which spans 42 bases and is read in frame from base 1. V has 5 bases trimmed and J has 0 bases trimmed; junction bases matching no gene number 2. Via the germline V gene, CDR1 is MNHEY and CDR2 SVGAGI. Summary of the overall study and its limitations: Because counts were too low, seventeen rarely observed V segments, including chromosome 9 orphons, were left out of the earlier analysis of about 620 of the donors. Most TCR sequences were seen in very few donors, while some public TCRs were found in many individuals. Because HLA typing was missing for some donors at each locus, association tests included only the typed subset. Compared with the approximately 600-donor mean, donors in an Asian-associated ancestry cluster had fewer N-insertions in productive TCRs, according to a later genetic analysis. A later analysis reported that several top co-occurrence clusters appeared linked to parvovirus B19, influenza, CMV and Epstein-Barr virus. In both the original and validation cohorts, the classifier was reported to diagnose cytomegalovirus status with high specificity and sensitivity. A later analysis associated 15,000 or so TCR beta sequences with specific HLA alleles at a false discovery rate of 0.05. Because the 87-base-pair reads could not distinguish some IMGT-functional V segments, including TRBV6-2 and TRBV6-3, those segments were excluded. When HLA alleles, especially DR and DQ, strongly co-occurred, attributing TCR associations to individual alleles was difficult. In this cohort, only TCR beta chains were sequenced, and detectable features were limited by the absence of alpha or paired-chain data. The study gave a list of under 200 TCR beta chains associated with cytomegalovirus. In an earlier analysis of a few hundred of the donors, most TCR beta V segments were observed in productive rearrangements about 87% or about 30% of the time, broadly matching IMGT annotations. In a later analysis, the rate of TCR association differed among HLA loci, with DRB1 alleles having the most associated TCRs and HLA-C alleles having the fewest. Roughly uniform sequencing depth across donors was assumed in presence/absence analyses, although this assumption may not hold. The sequencing pipeline was judged likely to have produced a cluster of highly shared sequence variants as a technical artifact. A further reported finding was that TCR beta sequences accurately predicted the HLA-A and HLA-B alleles for most subjects in the first cohort. In a later analysis, HLA-associated TCR beta chains showed more clonal expansion and lower generation probabilities than non-associated chains that were equally common. The authors suggested that the approach could potentially be extended to other disease states and immunological phenotypes. A few of the identified cytomegalovirus-associated TCR beta chains were confirmed in vitro to be specific for cytomegalovirus antigens. Linkage disequilibrium might explain the correlated functional status among segregating V segments, but an unknown experimental factor could not be ruled out. For the cohort, immune exposure information was limited to CMV serostatus. In a later genetic analysis, a missense DCLRE1C variant was associated with V-gene and J-gene trimming of TCR beta chains, and the association was replicated in an independent cohort. A later analysis found that most CMV-associated TCR beta chains appeared HLA-restricted, with HLA associations seemingly driven largely by CMV exposure.

The table lists this clone with a count of one. Its antigen has not been determined. Within one base of it there is no much larger clone, and no base qualities were kept. The cohort consisted of approximately 690 healthy bone marrow donors. At the time of sampling, all cohort members were nominally healthy, though unrecorded immune exposures were likely present. The donor was CMV seronegative and was included in the group of 352 seronegative cohort members. A peripheral blood sample was provided by each donor, and peripheral blood mononuclear cells were used for TCR beta sequencing. The Qiagen DNeasy Blood Extraction Kit was used to extract genomic DNA from the blood cell samples. Library generation was performed with the immunoSEQ multiplex PCR assay. A mixture of 60 forward primers for TCR Vbeta segments and 13 reverse primers for TCR Jbeta segments was used in the multiplex PCR. The CDR3 region of rearranged TCR beta genes was amplified from genomic DNA by a multiplex PCR assay. The amplified TCR beta libraries were sequenced on the Illumina HiSeq System as 87-base-pair reads. Per the original workflow: A later analysis counted 75 million to 100 million unique TCR beta chains across the 666 repertoires, and roughly 9.9 million of these chains were shared by at least two donors. Raw reads were error-corrected and collapsed into unique sequences with a nearest-neighbor algorithm that merged closely related sequences to remove PCR and sequencing errors. Alignment of CDR3 sequences to IMGT reference sequences was used to assign V, D and J gene segments. For a sequence to be retained, a match of at least six nucleotides to both a V gene segment and a J gene segment was required. A rearrangement was called productive if the CDR3 had no stop codons and remained in frame with V and J, and every other rearrangement was called non-productive. CDR3 was defined according to IMGT convention as the region running from the second conserved V-encoded cysteine to the conserved J-encoded phenylalanine. In an earlier analysis of roughly 580 of the donors, sequences lacking an unambiguous match to a single V gene segment were excluded. In an earlier analysis of 587 of the donors, a V segment was called functional when productive rearrangements were above 56.7%, and segregating when the standard deviation between donors exceeded 5%. To diagnose cytomegalovirus status from the catalog of TCR beta chain sequences, a statistical classification framework was built. In a later analysis, V and J genes were assigned by comparing TCR nucleotide sequences against IMGT/GENE-DB human TR gene sequences. The TCRdist pipeline was used in a later analysis to assign CDR3 sequences and most-parsimonious VDJ recombination scenarios. In a later analysis, every TCR beta chain was defined by the combination of its CDR3 amino acid sequence and its V-gene family, and reads without a unique V-gene family were dropped. To address suspected cross-contamination and a sequencing artifact, a later analysis removed under 600 highly shared, low-generation-probability nucleotide sequences. For each public chain, a later analysis derived a clonal expansion index from normalized ranks of inferred template counts within each repertoire. In a later analysis, generation probabilities were computed with a VDJ recombination model fitted to out-of-frame rearrangements, and the resulting probabilities were checked against IGoR. In a later analysis, TCR-TCR, TCR-HLA and TCR-CMV co-occurrence was scored with hypergeometric tests, and a repertoire-size bias correction was applied to TCR pairs. In a later analysis, false discovery rates were estimated by permuting HLA or CMV assignments 20 times. In a later analysis, co-occurring TCRs were grouped with DBSCAN, and TCRdist sequence similarity was added when clustering was performed within HLA-allele-positive subsets. For co-occurrence clustering, repertoires with fewer than 30,000 or more than 120,000 public chains were excluded, along with roughly 5 repertoires with anomalous nucleotide sharing. Held by TCRdb, this immuneACCESS table contains in-frame sequences only and omits some clones. Under half of the omission traces to an unresolved V gene where checked; the cause of the rest is unknown. Clone size and V and J calls were adopted from that table, with D and trimming inferred from the DNA. The sample includes under 150,000 clones, with about three quarters observed a single time. Of the sample, 1.3% falls within the top ten clones.

Sequences were obtained from PBMCs. The receptor was isolated from a woman aged 40-49 years in good health and CMV-seronegative. The V and J segments used are TRBV6-5 and TRBJ2-7; 9 bases in the middle match TRBD1. The nucleotide sequence reads as follows: TGTGCCAGCAGTAGGGGACAGGGCTCCTACGAGCAGTACTTC. Its protein product is CASSRGQGSYEQYF.